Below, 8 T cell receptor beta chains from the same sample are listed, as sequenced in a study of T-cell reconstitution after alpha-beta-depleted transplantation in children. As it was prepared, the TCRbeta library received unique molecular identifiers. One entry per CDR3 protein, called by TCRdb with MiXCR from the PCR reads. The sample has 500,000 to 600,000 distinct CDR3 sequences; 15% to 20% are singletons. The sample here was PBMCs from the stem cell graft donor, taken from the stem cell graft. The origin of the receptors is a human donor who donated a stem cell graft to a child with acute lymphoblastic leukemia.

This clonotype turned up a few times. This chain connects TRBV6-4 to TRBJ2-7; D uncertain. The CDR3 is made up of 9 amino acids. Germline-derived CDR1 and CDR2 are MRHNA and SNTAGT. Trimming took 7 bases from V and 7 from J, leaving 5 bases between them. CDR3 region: CASMGEQYF. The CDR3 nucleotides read TGTGCCAGCATGGGGGAGCAGTACTTC.

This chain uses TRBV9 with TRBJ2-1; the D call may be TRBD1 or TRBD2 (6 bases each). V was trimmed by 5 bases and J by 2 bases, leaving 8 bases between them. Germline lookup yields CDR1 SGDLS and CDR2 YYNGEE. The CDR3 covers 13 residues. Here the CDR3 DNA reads TGTGCCAGCAGGCGGGACACCTACAATGAGCAGTTCTTC. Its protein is CASRRDTYNEQFF.

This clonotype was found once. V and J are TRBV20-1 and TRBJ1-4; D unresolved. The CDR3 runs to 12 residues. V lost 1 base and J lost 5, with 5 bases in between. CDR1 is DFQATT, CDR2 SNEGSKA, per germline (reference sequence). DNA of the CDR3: TGCAGTGCTAGAGGGGAAAATGAAAAACTGTTTTTT. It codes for CSARGENEKLFF.

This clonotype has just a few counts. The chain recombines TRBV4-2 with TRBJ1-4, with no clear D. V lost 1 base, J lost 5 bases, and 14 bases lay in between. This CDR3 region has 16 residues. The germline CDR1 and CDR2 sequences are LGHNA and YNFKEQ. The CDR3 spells CASSQAIRQRNEKLFF. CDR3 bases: TGTGCCAGCAGCCAAGCGATCCGCCAGAGGAATGAAAAACTGTTTTTT.

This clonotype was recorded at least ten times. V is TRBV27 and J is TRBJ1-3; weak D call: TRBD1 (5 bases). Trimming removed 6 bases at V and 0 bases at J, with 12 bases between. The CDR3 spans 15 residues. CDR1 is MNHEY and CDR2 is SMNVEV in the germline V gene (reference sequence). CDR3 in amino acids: CASRGGRNSGNTIYF. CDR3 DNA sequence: TGTGCCAGCAGGGGGGGACGGAACTCTGGAAACACCATATATTTT.

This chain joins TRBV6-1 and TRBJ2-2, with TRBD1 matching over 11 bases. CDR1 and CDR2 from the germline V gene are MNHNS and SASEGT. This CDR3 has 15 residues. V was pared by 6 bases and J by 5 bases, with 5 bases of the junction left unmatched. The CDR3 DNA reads TGTGCCAGCAGCCAGGACAGGGGGCCGACCGGGGAGCTGTTTTTT. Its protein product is CASSQDRGPTGELFF.

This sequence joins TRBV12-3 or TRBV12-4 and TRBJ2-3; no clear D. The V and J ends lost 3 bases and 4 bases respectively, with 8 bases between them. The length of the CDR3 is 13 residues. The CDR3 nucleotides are TGTGCCAGCAGTTTCCGGGCCTCAGATACGCAGTATTTT. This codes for CASSFRASDTQYF.

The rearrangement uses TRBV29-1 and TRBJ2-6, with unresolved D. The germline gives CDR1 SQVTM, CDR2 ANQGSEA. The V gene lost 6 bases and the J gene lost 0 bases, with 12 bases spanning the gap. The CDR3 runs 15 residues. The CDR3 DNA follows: TGCAGCGTGCCTACCCGGAGCTCTGGGGCCAACGTCCTGACTTTC. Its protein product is CSVPTRSSGANVLTF.